Following are 6 T cell receptor beta chains from one sample sequenced in a study of T cells in Graves' hyperthyroidism and ophthalmopathy. The TCR beta CDR3 regions underwent amplification using RNA transcripts as the source. The HTBI primer set drove a first-round RT-PCR of the TCR CDR3. TCRdb used MiXCR to reprocess the multiplex PCR reads, holding one entry per CDR3 protein. Counted here are some 490,000 distinct CDR3 sequences, less than 25% occurring once; the ten biggest clones make up around 47%. The sample taken for sequencing was blood. These TCRs come from a woman aged 70-85 years with Graves' ophthalmopathy.

Many counts were recorded for this clonotype. The V gene is TRBV28, the J gene TRBJ1-1; no reliable D call. From germline, CDR1 is MDHEN and CDR2 SYDVKM. Between the trimmed V and J ends, which lost 2 bases and 10 bases, there was a span of 17 bases. The CDR3 is 14 amino acids. The CDR3 DNA follows: TGTGCCAGCAGTTTACGGCCCCAGACCCTGTCAGCTTTCTTT. Protein: CASSLRPQTLSAFF.

In this sample, this clonotype turned up a few times. The V gene is TRBV6-1, the J gene TRBJ1-1, with D maybe TRBD1 (6 bases). This CDR3 has 15 residues. CDR1 and CDR2 from the germline V gene are MNHNS and SASEGT. V was cut by 2 bases and J by 0 bases, with 10 bases left in between. This CDR3 is CASSETWGLNTEAFF. CDR3 sequence (DNA): TGTGCCAGCAGTGAAACCTGGGGGCTGAACACTGAAGCTTTCTTT.

The gene calls are TRBV18 and TRBJ1-1; 8 nucleotides agree with TRBD1. J was trimmed by 4 bases and V by 4 bases; bases with no gene match: 5. The CDR3 runs to 14 residues. Per germline, CDR1 KGHSH and CDR2 LQKENI. The CDR3, as DNA: TGTGCCAGCTCACTCTTGGACAGGGTCACTGAAGCTTTCTTT. It specifies CASSLLDRVTEAFF.

The rearrangement joins TRBV29-1 to TRBJ2-7; 9 positions match TRBD2. CDR1 and CDR2 (germline): SQVTM, ANQGSEA. The V and J ends lost 6 bases and 3 bases, in that order; junction bases with no gene match: 6. The CDR3 is 13 amino acids. The DNA of the CDR3 is TGCAGCGTCCCCGGGACTAGCAGCTACGAGCAGTACTTC. Translating gives CSVPGTSSYEQYF.

The V gene is TRBV10-3, the J gene TRBJ1-2; TRBD1 might be the D (5 bases). Between the trimmed V and J ends, which lost 3 bases and 8 bases, there was a span of 13 bases. Germline CDR1 ENHRY, CDR2 SYGVKD. CDR3 length: 13 residues. The CDR3, as DNA: TGTGCCATCAGTGATGCAGGGACCAAAGGCTACACCTTC. Translated: CAISDAGTKGYTF.

The rearrangement links TRBV6-2 or TRBV6-3 to TRBJ1-5; D is unclear. Deletions cut 0 bases from V and 7 bases from J, with 16 bases between. Germline V CDR1 and CDR2: MNHEY, SVGEGT. The CDR3 extends over 16 amino acids. The CDR3 reads CASSYSTAQDRQPQHF. The CDR3 nucleotides read TGTGCCAGCAGTTACTCCACAGCCCAGGACCGACAGCCCCAGCATTTT.